This is a list of T cell receptor beta chains from one sample in a study of T cell responses to AZD1222 COVID-19 vaccine. The table came from immunoSEQ multiplex PCR; TCRdb's copy has only in-frame clones and leaves some out. In the table there are about 110,000 clones, approximately 87% of which are singletons. This sample comprised peripheral blood, obtained 28 days after the second AZD1222 dose. The source of these receptors is an adult who received the AZD1222 COVID-19 vaccine. Each CDR3 is given with its conserved first and last residue. The order of the fields is clone size, V gene, D gene, J gene, CDR3 DNA, CDR3 protein. A D gene is named only where the DNA matches it firmly. Expanded clones get a size class; other rows say once, few or many, or leave the size out.

clone_size: NA; v_call: TRBV20-1; d_call: NA; j_call: TRBJ1-1; cdr3_nt: TGCAGTGCTAGACCCACTGAAGCTTTCTTT; cdr3_aa: CSARPTEAFF
clone_size: few; v_call: TRBV6-4; d_call: NA; j_call: TRBJ2-3; cdr3_nt: TGTGCCAGCAGTGAAATGGCAGGGGAGCCAGATACGCAGTATTTT; cdr3_aa: CASSEMAGEPDTQYF
clone_size: NA; v_call: TRBV7-9; d_call: TRBD1; j_call: TRBJ2-5; cdr3_nt: TGTGCCAGCAGGCGTCCTGGGTCGGGGACAGGGGGTTTAGAGACCCAGTACTTC; cdr3_aa: CASRRPGSGTGGLETQYF
clone_size: NA; v_call: TRBV30; d_call: NA; j_call: TRBJ2-5; cdr3_nt: TGTGCCTGGTTGCGGGAAGGGGAAGAGACCCAGTACTTC; cdr3_aa: CAWLREGEETQYF
clone_size: once; v_call: TRBV6-2/TRBV6-3; d_call: NA; j_call: TRBJ2-2; cdr3_nt: TGTGCCAGCAGTTTAGGTTTTGGCGGGGAGCTGTTTTTT; cdr3_aa: CASSLGFGGELFF
clone_size: NA; v_call: TRBV7-3; d_call: TRBD2; j_call: TRBJ2-2; cdr3_nt: TGTGCCAGCAGCCCGAAGGGGGGGACTAGCAAGGGTGAGCTGTTTTTT; cdr3_aa: CASSPKGGTSKGELFF
clone_size: NA; v_call: TRBV7-3; d_call: NA; j_call: TRBJ2-3; cdr3_nt: TGTGCCAGCAGCTTAAGCTGGAAGGATACGCAGTATTTT; cdr3_aa: CASSLSWKDTQYF
clone_size: NA; v_call: TRBV5-5; d_call: NA; j_call: TRBJ2-5; cdr3_nt: TGTGCCAGCACCATGGCCCCCGGGCGGGGGCAGGAGACCCAGTACTTC; cdr3_aa: CASTMAPGRGQETQYF
clone_size: NA; v_call: TRBV7-6; d_call: NA; j_call: TRBJ2-3; cdr3_nt: TGTGCCAGCAGCTCCGGCCGAGGGCCATTGAGGACAGATACGCAGTATTTT; cdr3_aa: CASSSGRGPLRTDTQYF
clone_size: NA; v_call: TRBV30; d_call: NA; j_call: TRBJ1-5; cdr3_nt: TGTGCCTGGAAGGGCAGGGATTATAGCAATCAGCCCCAGCATTTT; cdr3_aa: CAWKGRDYSNQPQHF